These 15 T cell receptor beta chains originate from one sample sequenced in a study of blood T cells in healthy people across ages. Primed by a sample-barcoded 5' primer and a J-beta primer mix, a second PCR proceeded for about 6 to 11 cycles. TCRdb passed the 5' RACE reads through MiXCR, listing each CDR3 protein once. The table has over 750,000 distinct CDR3 sequences, more than 20% seen once. The data were also submitted as part of a second study, on T cells of mothers and their children.

Material: blood. These TCRs come from a boy between 5 and 17 years old in good health.

This clonotype was seen only a few times. The chain combines TRBV7-2 with TRBJ2-2; weak D call: TRBD2 (6 bases). Per germline, CDR1 SGHTA and CDR2 FQGNSA. The CDR3 has 17 amino acids. V gave up 5 bases and J gave up 2 bases, with 18 bases separating them. The CDR3 region has the DNA TGTGCCAGCAGCCCAAGGGTACTAGCCCTCAACACCGGGGAGCTGTTTTTT. It is translated as CASSPRVLALNTGELFF.

This clonotype was seen a handful of times. The chain carries TRBV5-1 and TRBJ2-3; TRBD2 is a possible D gene (5 bases). The CDR3 covers 16 residues. The germline CDR1 and CDR2 sequences are SGHRS and YFSETQ. V dropped 4 bases and J dropped 1 base, with 16 bases sitting between them. This CDR3 reads CASSHPGSGGTDTQYF. In DNA form, the CDR3 reads TGCGCCAGCAGCCATCCGGGGAGCGGTGGCACAGATACGCAGTATTTT.

This clonotype was found a few times. This chain links TRBV3-1 with TRBJ2-7; 7 bases match TRBD2. The ends lost 2 bases at V and 2 bases at J; junction bases unmatched: 3. The CDR3 is 14 amino acids. Germline V gene sequence: CDR1 LGHDT, CDR2 YNNKEL (reference sequence). Here the CDR3 DNA reads TGTGCCAGCAGCCAACAACTAGCGCCCTACGAGCAGTACTTC. It encodes CASSQQLAPYEQYF.

V usage is TRBV5-6 and J usage is TRBJ2-7; a weak D match, TRBD1 (6 bases). The V gene's germline CDR1 is SGHDT and CDR2 YYEEEE. The CDR3 loop spans 14 amino acids. Trimming shortened V by 3 bases and J by 6 bases, and 16 bases separated the two germline ends. The CDR3 DNA follows: TGTGCCAGCAGCTCGGTGGGACATGGGTTCGAGCAGTACTTC. The encoded protein is CASSSVGHGFEQYF.

This clonotype was counted a few times. The rearrangement links TRBV7-9 to TRBJ2-5; D perhaps matches TRBD1 (5 bases). Per the germline V gene, CDR1 is SEHNR and CDR2 is FQNEAQ (reference sequence). The CDR3 has 15 residues. The V gene lost 5 bases and the J gene lost 1 base, with 14 bases spanning the gap. In nucleotides, the CDR3 is TGTGCCAGCAGCGCTCCGCAGGGTATCCAAGAGACCCAGTACTTC. Residues: CASSAPQGIQETQYF.

This clonotype was counted only a few times. The chain combines TRBV29-1 with TRBJ2-5, with a possible D match to TRBD2 (5 bases). The V end lost 4 bases, the J end lost 9 bases, and 9 bases lay between the germline ends. This CDR3 spans 10 amino acids. Germline V gene sequence: CDR1 SQVTM, CDR2 ANQGSEA. This CDR3 reads CSVAAGAQYF. In DNA, the CDR3 is TGCAGCGTTGCTGCGGGTGCCCAGTACTTC.

Only a few counts were recorded for this clonotype. V is TRBV28 and J is TRBJ2-3; 10 positions match TRBD2. CDR1 is MDHEN and CDR2 is SYDVKM in the germline V gene. The CDR3 contains 14 residues. With V trimmed by 2 bases and J by 11 bases, 7 bases remained unmatched. CDR3 in DNA: TGTGCCAGCAGTTTACCCCGGACTAGCGGTCGGCAGTATTTT. As protein: CASSLPRTSGRQYF.

A few counts support this clonotype. This sequence joins TRBV5-1 and TRBJ1-2, with TRBD1 matching 10 bases. Trimming removed 0 bases from V and 0 bases from J; junction bases left unmatched: 2. Germline V gene sequence: CDR1 SGHRS, CDR2 YFSETQ. The CDR3 sequence is 16 residues long. CDR3 nucleotide sequence: TGCGCCAGCAGCTTGGGACAGGGGGCCTCTAACTATGGCTACACCTTC. Translating gives CASSLGQGASNYGYTF. The full variable domain, with the rest looked up from reference TRBV5-1 and TRBJ1-2, is KAGVTQTPRYLIKTRGQQVTLSCSPISGHRSVSWYQQTPGQGLQFLFEYFSETQRNKGNFPGRFSGRQFSNSRSEMNVSTLELGDSALYLCASSLGQGASNYGYTFGSGTRLTVV.

Only a few counts were recorded for this clonotype. One end of the junction fails to match germline, which may point to a read error. This sequence joins TRBV7-2 and TRBJ2-7; 7 bases line up with TRBD2. CDR1 is SGHTA, CDR2 FQGNSA, per germline. The CDR3 is 12 residues long. The DNA for the CDR3 is TGTGCCAGCAGCCCCGGGACTAACGATCAGTACTTC. Translated: CASSPGTNDQYF.

This clonotype turned up a few times. This sequence joins TRBV5-1 and TRBJ2-3; D is uncertain. Looked up from germline, CDR1 is SGHRS and CDR2 is YFSETQ. The CDR3 length is 16 residues. V dropped 0 bases and J dropped 0 bases, with 11 bases sitting between them. CDR3 sequence reads: CASSLEGSTSTDTQYF. The CDR3 DNA sequence: TGCGCCAGCAGCTTGGAGGGCTCGACTAGCACAGATACGCAGTATTTT.

The sample holds a few counts of this clonotype. The chain links TRBV6-4 to TRBJ2-2; D not certain. This CDR3 has 14 residues. Germline-derived CDR1 and CDR2 are MRHNA and SNTAGT. V gave up 6 bases and J gave up 1 base, with 9 bases separating them. CDR3 nucleotides: TGTGCCAGCAGCGCAAACAGGAACACCGGGGAGCTGTTTTTT. Residues: CASSANRNTGELFF.

This clonotype turned up a few times. The chain uses TRBV3-1 and TRBJ2-1; D is perhaps TRBD2 (6 bases). V lost 1 base and J lost 4, with 8 bases in between. Germline V gene lookup returns CDR1 LGHDT and CDR2 YNNKEL (reference sequence). This CDR3 comprises 14 residues. The CDR3 spells CASSQGLGYNEQFF. CDR3 DNA: TGTGCCAGCAGCCAAGGACTAGGATACAATGAGCAGTTCTTC.

This clonotype was observed a handful of times. This sequence joins TRBV5-1 and TRBJ2-1, with TRBD1 matching over 8 bases. Germline lookup yields CDR1 SGHRS and CDR2 YFSETQ. The CDR3 loop spans 14 amino acids. J lost 4 bases, V lost 3 bases, and 3 bases had no gene match. The CDR3 DNA sequence: TGCGCCAGCAGCTGGACAGGGCGGTACAATGAGCAGTTCTTC. Translation: CASSWTGRYNEQFF.

The chain joins TRBV27 to TRBJ1-4; D may be TRBD1 (5 bases). The CDR3 extends over 14 amino acids. With 5 bases removed from V and 7 bases from J, the gap between germline ends came to 14 bases. Looked up from germline, CDR1 is MNHEY and CDR2 is SMNVEV (reference sequence). The CDR3 here is CASSPRGGVEKLFF. CDR3 coding DNA: TGTGCCAGCAGTCCCCGTGGGGGGGTTGAAAAACTGTTTTTT.

V usage is TRBV3-1 and J usage is TRBJ1-2, with D possibly TRBD1 on 5 matching bases. The CDR3 spans 14 residues. CDR1 is LGHDT, CDR2 YNNKEL, per germline (reference sequence). V was shortened by 2 bases and J by 3 bases, with 10 bases between the two germline ends. CDR3 region: CASSQWSQDYGYTF. The CDR3 coding sequence is TGTGCCAGCAGCCAATGGTCACAGGACTATGGCTACACCTTC.